This T cell receptor beta chain was sequenced for a study of T-cell reconstitution after alpha-beta-depleted transplantation in children. Study-level points and caveats: Approximately two months post-transplant, alpha-beta T cells reportedly originated from several hundred expanded graft clones.

This CDR3 contains 14 residues. The V end was cut by 8 bases, the J end by 2 bases, with 13 bases between. CDR1 is MDHEN, CDR2 SYDVKM, per germline. Researchers prepared the TCRbeta library using unique molecular identifiers, the study reports. TCRdb reanalysed the PCR reads using MiXCR and keeps one entry per CDR3 protein. The sample has some 290,000 distinct CDR3 sequences, 20% to 30% seen once. This clonotype was recorded a few times. What it binds is not known. The material was PBMCs, mostly from graft donor cells, obtained 180 days after TCRalphabeta/CD19-depleted stem cell transplant. The chain couples TRBV28 to TRBJ1-5, with D hard to call. This clonotype was obtained from a male patient younger than 18 who had a stem cell transplant for acute lymphoblastic leukemia, so the T cells may come from the graft donor. The CDR3 sequence is CASRGNPGNQPQHF. CDR3 coding DNA: TGTGCCAGCCGAGGGAATCCGGGCAATCAGCCCCAGCATTTT.